A single TCR beta chain is shown here with its context. The antigen remains undetermined. V was cut by 3 bases and J by 4 bases, with 10 bases left in between. Looked up from germline, CDR1 is SQVTM and CDR2 is ANQGSEA. The CDR3 has 13 amino acids. Documented treatment: oral pan-JAK inhibitor, 5-10 mg twice daily. Researchers gathered lesional scalp punch biopsies and peripheral blood from patients with alopecia areata. The sample is drawn from a study of CD8+ T cells in alopecia areata. Regarding the study as a whole: More clonal than normal scalp was lesional scalp, particularly alopecia totalis/universalis. Because one nonresponder was included, the link of baseline CD8+ expansion to response is considered uncertain. It was observed that many expanded lesional clones persisted in scalp and blood during tofacitinib.

Following RNA extraction, reverse transcription yielded cDNA that acted as the sequencing template. Measured with immunoSEQ multiplex PCR; TCRdb has only the in-frame clones, and not every one. The sample records 93,000 or so clones, approximately 84% being singletons. The rearrangement uses TRBV29-1 and TRBJ2-1, with a possible D match to TRBD1 (6 bases). This material consisted of CD8+ T cells sorted from blood, taken at approximately week 31, from a patient treated with tofacitinib. This TCR came from a human donor with alopecia areata. CDR3 coding DNA: TGCAGCGTTGACGGACAGACATACAATGAGCAGTTCTTC. This gives the protein CSVDGQTYNEQFF.